This TCR beta chain appears in the sequencing data of a study of post-analysis software for immune sequencing data. This clonotype came up a few times. The antigen remains undetermined. The CDR3 is made up of 14 amino acids. The germline V gene encodes CDR1 SGHRS and CDR2 YFSETQ. The trim removed 4 bases at V and 8 bases at J, leaving 11 bases unmatched. Overall study findings and caveats: There were roughly 5 TRBV segments more frequent in patients than controls, and TRBV5-6, TRBV5-1 and TRBV20-1 were among them. Strong co-clustering by F measure linked samples that shared a preparation batch. In multiple sclerosis, normalized Chao1 diversity was significantly below that of controls.

The TCR beta cDNA libraries contained unique molecular identifiers. Yield was roughly 0.5 million cDNA molecules from around 1 to 10 million T cells. TCRdb analysed the PCR reads with MiXCR anew, one entry per CDR3 protein. The sample lists hundreds of thousands of distinct CDR3 sequences, 55% to 70% occurring once. This TCR derives from a girl aged 2-10 years with multiple sclerosis. The chain employs TRBV5-1 and TRBJ1-1; 7 nucleotides line up with TRBD1. Sequencing was carried out using blood. CDR3 nucleotide sequence: TGCGCCAGCAGCGTGCGTAGCCCGGGACAGGAAGCTTTCTTT. It yields the protein CASSVRSPGQEAFF.